This TCR beta chain emerged from a study of blood T cells in healthy people across ages. This CDR3 is built from 20 residues. Germline CDR1 and CDR2: LGHNA and YNFKEQ. The V and J ends lost 3 bases and 2 bases respectively, with 28 bases between them. It was with a sample-barcoded 5' primer and a J-beta primer mix that a second PCR of roughly 7 to 12 cycles was run. From the 5' RACE reads, TCRdb called clonotypes with MiXCR, one entry per CDR3 protein. The sample comprises about 1.6 million distinct CDR3 sequences, about 35% of which are singletons, and around 11% rests with the top ten. This clonotype turned up a few times.

This clonotype was sampled from a woman aged 25 to 39 in good health. What was sequenced was blood. J is TRBJ2-5 and V is TRBV4-2; D uncertain. The CDR3 protein is CASSHHPRKGRTRLQETQYF. The CDR3 DNA sequence: TGTGCCAGCAGCCATCACCCCAGAAAGGGCCGAACTCGGCTTCAAGAGACCCAGTACTTC.